This T cell receptor beta chain was identified in a study of monozygotic twins with inflammatory bowel disease (dated by TCRdb to the late 2010s). With respect to the entire study: The complete study included about 28 monozygotic twin pairs: 19 IBD-discordant Danish pairs and nine German pairs, of which four were IBD-concordant and five were IBD-discordant. The search for disease-associated traits relied mainly on comparing, within discordant pairs, IBD patients with their genetically identical healthy co-twins. Each individual had, on average, about 151 000 unique TCRalpha sequences and 181 000 unique TCRbeta sequences available for analysis. Overall study outcomes, separate from this receptor: Repertoire similarity did not differ between concordant and discordant twins, possibly due to limited statistical power. Compared with healthy twins, IBD patients had fewer clonotypes in common with other individuals, a difference most pronounced in patients showing signs of disease activity. No single strong signal or clonotype linked to IBD turned up in the results, so the idea that one exists was not supported. IBD patients had lower TCRbeta repertoire diversity, measured by the inverse Simpson index, than their healthy co-twins. The analysis was unable to tell apart different T cell subtypes. Because patients received different immunosuppressive treatments, the repertoires may have picked up extra background noise and variability between individuals.

The germline V gene sets CDR1 to SGHTA and CDR2 to FQGNSA. The CDR3 sequence holds 13 residues, the cysteine and phenylalanine included. No DNA is given. As regards this clonotype: Which antigen it targets is not known.

The library was obtained by 5' RACE. The input for every TCR library was roughly 3,300 ng of total RNA. For each sample, cDNA synthesis was carried out in eight separate reactions using SMARTScribe reverse transcriptase. Unique molecular identifiers containing a 6-nucleotide sample barcode were introduced through template switching during cDNA synthesis. Amplification of TCRalpha and TCRbeta cDNA involved two nested PCRs of around 15 and 9 cycles, and each PCR was followed by bead purification. Before amplification, the cDNA was treated with uracil DNA-glycosylase and purified using the QIAquick PCR purification kit. The second PCR added Illumina TruSeq-compatible adapters along with sample-specific barcodes. Library quality and concentration were checked on TapeStation and Qubit, and libraries were pooled at around 5 ng each. Pooled libraries were sequenced on an Illumina HiSeq2500 single-index Rapid Run with 2 x 100 bp reads and custom sequencing primers. In the original analysis: PCR and sequencing errors were corrected by UMI-based consensus assembly using MiGEC version 1.2.6. V(D)J alignment, clonotype assembly and CDR3 extraction were performed with MiXCR version 2.1.1. Normalisation of gene usage, clonotype sharing and MAIT/NKT TCR abundance was achieved by analysing the top 1000, 10 000 and 20 000 clonotypes per sample. After downsampling to 27 000 UMIs, diversity was calculated as the inverse Simpson index using the vegan R package. Paired Mann-Whitney U tests were applied to discordant twin pairs, and Benjamini-Hochberg correction was used for multiple testing. Reprocessed by TCRdb, the reads give a single entry per CDR3 protein sequence, without DNA. Here the V and J calls rest on TCRdb's processing, not on the authors' analysis. The table for this sample shows approximately 330,000 distinct CDR3 sequences. The biggest ten clones account for roughly 2% of the sample.

From each donor, a 2.5 ml peripheral blood sample was drawn into PAXgene tubes and stored at -80 degrees C. Without T cell sorting, total RNA was isolated from whole blood using the PAXgene blood miRNA kit on an automated QIAcube. Peripheral blood from monozygotic twin pairs who were concordant or discordant for inflammatory bowel disease underwent deep TCRalpha and TCRbeta repertoire profiling using unique molecular barcoding. Smoking habits were recorded for all twin pairs, with individuals classified as current, former or never smokers. This sequence was found in a human donor with ulcerative colitis or Crohn's disease, or a healthy co-twin of an affected twin (not recorded which). Source material: blood. The chain is made from TRBV7-2 and TRBJ1-1. The CDR3 loop reads CASSRGRDTEAFF. The entire variable domain, with the stretches around the CDR3 drawn from the reference TRBV7-2 and TRBJ1-1 proteins, is GAGVSQSPSNKVTEKGKDVELRCDPISGHTALYWYRQSLGQGLEFLIYFQGNSAPDKSGLPSDRFSAERTGGSVSTLTIQRTQQEDSAVYLCASSRGRDTEAFFGQGTRLTVV.